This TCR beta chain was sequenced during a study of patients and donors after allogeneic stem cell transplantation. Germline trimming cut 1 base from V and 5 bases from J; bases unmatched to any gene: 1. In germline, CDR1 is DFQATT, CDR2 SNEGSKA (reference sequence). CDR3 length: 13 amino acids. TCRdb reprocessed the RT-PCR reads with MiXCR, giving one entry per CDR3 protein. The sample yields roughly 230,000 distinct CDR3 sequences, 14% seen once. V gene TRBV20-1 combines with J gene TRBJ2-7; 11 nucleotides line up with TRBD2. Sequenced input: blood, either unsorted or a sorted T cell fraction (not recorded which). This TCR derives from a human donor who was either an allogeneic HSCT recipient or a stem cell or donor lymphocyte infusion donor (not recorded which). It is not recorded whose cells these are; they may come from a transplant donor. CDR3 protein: CSARVLAGDEQYF. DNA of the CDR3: TGCAGTGCTAGAGTACTAGCGGGAGACGAGCAGTACTTC.